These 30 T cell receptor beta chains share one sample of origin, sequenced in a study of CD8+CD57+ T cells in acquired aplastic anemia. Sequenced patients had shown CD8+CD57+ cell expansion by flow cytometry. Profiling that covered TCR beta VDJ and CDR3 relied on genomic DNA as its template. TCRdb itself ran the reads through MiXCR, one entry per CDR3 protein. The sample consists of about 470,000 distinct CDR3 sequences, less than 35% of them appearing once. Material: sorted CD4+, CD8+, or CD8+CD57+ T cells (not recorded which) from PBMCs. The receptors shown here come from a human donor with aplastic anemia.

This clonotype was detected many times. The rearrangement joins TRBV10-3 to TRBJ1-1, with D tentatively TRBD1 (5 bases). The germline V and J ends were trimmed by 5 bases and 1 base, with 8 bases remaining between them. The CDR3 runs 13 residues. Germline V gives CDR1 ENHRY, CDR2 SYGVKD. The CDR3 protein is CAISQGPNTEAFF. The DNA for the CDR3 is TGTGCCATCAGTCAGGGACCGAACACTGAAGCTTTCTTT.

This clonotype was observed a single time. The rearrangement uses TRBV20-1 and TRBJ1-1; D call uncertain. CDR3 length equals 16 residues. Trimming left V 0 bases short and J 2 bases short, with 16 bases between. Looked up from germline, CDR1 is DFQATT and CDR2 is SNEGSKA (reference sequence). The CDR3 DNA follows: TGCAGTGCTAGAGATAGTGGAGGGTGGTTCAACACTGAAGCTTTCTTT. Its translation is CSARDSGGWFNTEAFF.

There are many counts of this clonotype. The CDR3, as DNA: TGTGCCAGCAGACTAGACATCCCGGGTTCACCCCTCCACTTT. Translation: CASRLDIPGSPLHF. The rearrangement uses TRBV6-1 and TRBJ1-6; D is unclear. Germline loops: CDR1 MNHNS, CDR2 SASEGT. V was shortened by 6 bases and J by 9 bases, with 15 bases between the two germline ends. This CDR3 comprises 14 residues.

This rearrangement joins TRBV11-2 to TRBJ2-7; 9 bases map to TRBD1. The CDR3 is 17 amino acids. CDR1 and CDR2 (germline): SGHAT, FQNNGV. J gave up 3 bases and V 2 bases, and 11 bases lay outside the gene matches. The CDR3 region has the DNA TGTGCCAGCAGCTTAAGGCCCCCGGGACAGGGATACTACGAGCAGTACTTC. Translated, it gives CASSLRPPGQGYYEQYF.

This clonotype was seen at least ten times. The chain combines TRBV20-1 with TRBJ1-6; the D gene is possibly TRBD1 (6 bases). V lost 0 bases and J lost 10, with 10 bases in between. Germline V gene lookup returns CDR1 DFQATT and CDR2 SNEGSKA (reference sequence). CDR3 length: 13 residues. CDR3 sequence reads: CSARDLGGSPLHF. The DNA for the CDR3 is TGCAGTGCTAGAGATCTAGGGGGGTCACCCCTCCACTTT.

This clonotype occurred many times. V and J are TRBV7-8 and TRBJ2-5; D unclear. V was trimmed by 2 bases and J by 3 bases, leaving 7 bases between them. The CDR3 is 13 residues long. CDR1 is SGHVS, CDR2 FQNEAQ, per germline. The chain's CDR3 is CASSLIPEETQYF. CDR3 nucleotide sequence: TGTGCCAGCAGCTTAATACCCGAAGAGACCCAGTACTTC.

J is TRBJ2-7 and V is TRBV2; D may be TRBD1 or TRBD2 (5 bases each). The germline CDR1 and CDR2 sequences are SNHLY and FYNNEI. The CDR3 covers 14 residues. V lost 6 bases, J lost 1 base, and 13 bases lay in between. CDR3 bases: TGTGCCAGCAGAACCGGGACGCAATCCTACGAGCAGTACTTC. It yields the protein CASRTGTQSYEQYF.

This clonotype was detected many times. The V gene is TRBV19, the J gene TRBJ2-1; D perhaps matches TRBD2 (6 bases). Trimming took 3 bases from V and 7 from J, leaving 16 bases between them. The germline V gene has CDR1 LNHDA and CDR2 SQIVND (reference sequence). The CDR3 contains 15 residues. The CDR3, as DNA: TGTGCCAGTAGTATCTCCGTTGGGGCGGGGAATGAGCAGTTCTTC. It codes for CASSISVGAGNEQFF.

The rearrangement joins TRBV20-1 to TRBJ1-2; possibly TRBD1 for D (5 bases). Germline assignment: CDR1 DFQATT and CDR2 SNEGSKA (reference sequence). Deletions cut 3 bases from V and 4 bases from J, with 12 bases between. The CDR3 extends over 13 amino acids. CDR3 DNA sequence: TGCAGTGCTAGGGGACTAGCGAGCTATGGCTACACCTTC. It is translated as CSARGLASYGYTF.

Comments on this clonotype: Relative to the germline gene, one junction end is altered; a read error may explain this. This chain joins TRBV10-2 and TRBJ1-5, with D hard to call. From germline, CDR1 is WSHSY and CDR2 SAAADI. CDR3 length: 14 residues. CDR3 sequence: CAPVTGGMYQPQHF. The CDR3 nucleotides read TGTGCCCCCGTAACCGGAGGGATGTATCAGCCCCAGCATTTT.

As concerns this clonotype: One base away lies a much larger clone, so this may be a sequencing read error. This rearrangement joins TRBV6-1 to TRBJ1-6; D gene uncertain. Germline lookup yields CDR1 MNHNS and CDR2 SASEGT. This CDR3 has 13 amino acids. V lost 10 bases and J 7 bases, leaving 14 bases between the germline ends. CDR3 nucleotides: TGTGCCAACTCCGCGGAACTGAATTCACCCCTCCACTTT. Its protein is CANSAELNSPLHF.

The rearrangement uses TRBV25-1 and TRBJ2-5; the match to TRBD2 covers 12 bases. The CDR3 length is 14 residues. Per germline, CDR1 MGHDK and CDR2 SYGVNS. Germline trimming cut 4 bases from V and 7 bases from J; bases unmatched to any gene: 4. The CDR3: CASSGTSGALTQYF. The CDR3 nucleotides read TGTGCCAGCAGTGGGACTAGCGGGGCTTTGACCCAGTACTTC. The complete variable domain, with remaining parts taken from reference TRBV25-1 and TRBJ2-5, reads EADIYQTPRYLVIGTGKKITLECSQTMGHDKMYWYQQDPGMELHLIHYSYGVNSTEKGDLSSESTVSRIRTEHFPLTLESARPSHTSQYLCASSGTSGALTQYFGPGTRLLVL.

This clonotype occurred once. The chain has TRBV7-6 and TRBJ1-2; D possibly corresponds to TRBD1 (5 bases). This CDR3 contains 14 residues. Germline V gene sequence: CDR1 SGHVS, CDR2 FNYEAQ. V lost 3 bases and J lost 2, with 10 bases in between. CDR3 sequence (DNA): TGTGCCAGCAGCTTTGAGGGACGGAACTATGGCTACACCTTC. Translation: CASSFEGRNYGYTF.

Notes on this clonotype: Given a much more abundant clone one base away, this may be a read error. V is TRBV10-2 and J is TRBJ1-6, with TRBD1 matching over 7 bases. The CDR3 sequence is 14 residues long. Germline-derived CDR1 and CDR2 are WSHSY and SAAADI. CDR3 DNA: TGTGCCAGCGGGGCGACAGGGTCCGGTTCACCCCTCCACTTT. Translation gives CASGATGSGSPLHF.

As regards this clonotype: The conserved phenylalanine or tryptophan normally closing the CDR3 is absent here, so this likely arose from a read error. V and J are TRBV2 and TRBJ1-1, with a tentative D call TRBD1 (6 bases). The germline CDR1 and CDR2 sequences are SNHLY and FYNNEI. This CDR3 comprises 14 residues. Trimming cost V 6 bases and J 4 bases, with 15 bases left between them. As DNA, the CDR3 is TGTGCCAGCAGATTGGACAGCCAGAGCACTGAAGCTTTCCTT. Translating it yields CASRLDSQSTEAFL.

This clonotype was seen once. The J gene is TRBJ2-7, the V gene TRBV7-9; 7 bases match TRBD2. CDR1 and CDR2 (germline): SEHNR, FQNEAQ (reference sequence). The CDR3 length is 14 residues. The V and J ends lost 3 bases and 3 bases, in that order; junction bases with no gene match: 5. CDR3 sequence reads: CASSFGGGYYEQYF. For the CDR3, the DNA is TGTGCCAGCAGCTTCGGCGGGGGTTACTACGAGCAGTACTTC.

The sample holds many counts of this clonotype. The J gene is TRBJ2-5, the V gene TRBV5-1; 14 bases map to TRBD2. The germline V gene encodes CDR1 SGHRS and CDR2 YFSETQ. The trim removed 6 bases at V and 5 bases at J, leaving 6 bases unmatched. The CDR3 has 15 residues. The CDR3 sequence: CASTTSGRGVETQYF. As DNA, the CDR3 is TGCGCCAGCACGACTAGCGGGAGGGGGGTTGAGACCCAGTACTTC.

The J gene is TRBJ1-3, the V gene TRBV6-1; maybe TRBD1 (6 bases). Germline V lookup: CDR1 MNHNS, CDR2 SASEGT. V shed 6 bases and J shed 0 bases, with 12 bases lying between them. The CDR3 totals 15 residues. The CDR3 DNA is TGTGCCAGCAGGACAACAGGGAACTCTGGAAACACCATATATTTT. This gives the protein CASRTTGNSGNTIYF.

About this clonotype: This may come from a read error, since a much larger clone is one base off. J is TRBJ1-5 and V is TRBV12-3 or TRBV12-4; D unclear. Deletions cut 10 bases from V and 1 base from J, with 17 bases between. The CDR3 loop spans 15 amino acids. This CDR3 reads CANSSRGGSNQPQHF. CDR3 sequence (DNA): TGTGCCAACAGCTCTCGGGGTGGGAGCAATCAGCCCCAGCATTTT.

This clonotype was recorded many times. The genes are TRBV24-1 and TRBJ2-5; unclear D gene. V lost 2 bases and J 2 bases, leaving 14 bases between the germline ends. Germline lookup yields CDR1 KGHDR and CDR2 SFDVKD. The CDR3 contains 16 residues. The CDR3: CATSDSALNKQETQYF. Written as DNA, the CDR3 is TGTGCCACCAGTGATTCAGCCCTTAACAAACAAGAGACCCAGTACTTC.

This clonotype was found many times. The CDR3 bases are TGTGCCAGCAGCCCCAGACACGTTTCCTACGAGCAGTACTTC. As protein: CASSPRHVSYEQYF. The chain employs TRBV9 and TRBJ2-7; the D is unclear. CDR1 SGDLS and CDR2 YYNGEE come from the germline V gene. Trimming left V 4 bases short and J 1 base short, with 12 bases between. The CDR3 consists of 14 residues.

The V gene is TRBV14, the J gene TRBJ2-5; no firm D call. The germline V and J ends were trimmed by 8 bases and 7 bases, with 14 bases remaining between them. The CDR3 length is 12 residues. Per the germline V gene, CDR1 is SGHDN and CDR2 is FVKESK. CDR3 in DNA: TGTGCCAGCGGTACGGGTTCACGGACCCAGTACTTC. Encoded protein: CASGTGSRTQYF. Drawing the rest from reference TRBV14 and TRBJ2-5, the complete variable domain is EAGVTQFPSHSVIEKGQTVTLRCDPISGHDNLYWYRRVMGKEIKFLLHFVKESKQDESGMPNNRFLAERTGGTYSTLKVQPAELEDSGVYFCASGTGSRTQYFGPGTRLLVL.

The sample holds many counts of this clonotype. CDR3 DNA sequence: TGTGCCAGCAGTGAGTACGGGATTAAAGCAGATACGCAGTATTTT. This translates into CASSEYGIKADTQYF. The chain couples TRBV2 to TRBJ2-3; maybe TRBD2 (5 bases). The germline V gene encodes CDR1 SNHLY and CDR2 FYNNEI. The length of the CDR3 is 15 residues. V gave up 3 bases and J gave up 4 bases, with 14 bases separating them.

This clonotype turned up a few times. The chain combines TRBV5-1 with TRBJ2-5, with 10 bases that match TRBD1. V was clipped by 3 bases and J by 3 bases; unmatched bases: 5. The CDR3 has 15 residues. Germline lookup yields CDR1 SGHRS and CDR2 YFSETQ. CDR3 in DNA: TGCGCCAGCAGCTCGGGACAGGGGTACGAAGAGACCCAGTACTTC. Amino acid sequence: CASSSGQGYEETQYF.

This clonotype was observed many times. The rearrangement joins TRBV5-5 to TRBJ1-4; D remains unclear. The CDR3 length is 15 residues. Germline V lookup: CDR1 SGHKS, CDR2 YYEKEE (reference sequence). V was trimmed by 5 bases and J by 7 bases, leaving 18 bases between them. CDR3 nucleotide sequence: TGTGCCAGCAGTCCCGAAGGGAGCGGTCGTGAAAAACTGTTTTTT. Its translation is CASSPEGSGREKLFF.

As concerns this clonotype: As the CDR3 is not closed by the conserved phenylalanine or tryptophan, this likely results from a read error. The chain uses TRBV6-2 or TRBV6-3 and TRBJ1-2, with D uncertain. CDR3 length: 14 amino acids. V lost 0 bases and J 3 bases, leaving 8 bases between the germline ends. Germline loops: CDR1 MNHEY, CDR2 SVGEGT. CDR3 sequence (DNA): TGTGCCAGCAGTTACTCGACTGCTTACTATGGCTACACCCTC. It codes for CASSYSTAYYGYTL.

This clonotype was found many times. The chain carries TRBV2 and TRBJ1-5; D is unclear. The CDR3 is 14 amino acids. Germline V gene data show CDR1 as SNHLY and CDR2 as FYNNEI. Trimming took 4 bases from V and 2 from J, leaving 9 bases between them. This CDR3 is CASSVSGGNQPQHF. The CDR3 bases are TGTGCCAGCAGTGTGAGTGGGGGCAATCAGCCCCAGCATTTT.

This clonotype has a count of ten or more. CDR3 sequence (DNA): TGCAGCGTCGGGGGACATCCCCAAAGGGGAACCTACGAGCAGTACTTC. Translating gives CSVGGHPQRGTYEQYF. The rearrangement joins TRBV29-1 to TRBJ2-7; D might be TRBD1 or TRBD2, each matching 6 bases. In germline, CDR1 is SQVTM, CDR2 ANQGSEA. This CDR3 has 16 amino acids. V dropped 6 bases and J dropped 2 bases, with 23 bases sitting between them.

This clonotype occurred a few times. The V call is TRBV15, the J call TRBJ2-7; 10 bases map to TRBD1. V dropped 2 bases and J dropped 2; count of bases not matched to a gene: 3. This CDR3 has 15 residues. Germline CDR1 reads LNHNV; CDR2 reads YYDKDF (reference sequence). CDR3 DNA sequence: TGTGCCACCAGCAGATCGGGACAGGGGACCTACGAGCAGTACTTC. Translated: CATSRSGQGTYEQYF.

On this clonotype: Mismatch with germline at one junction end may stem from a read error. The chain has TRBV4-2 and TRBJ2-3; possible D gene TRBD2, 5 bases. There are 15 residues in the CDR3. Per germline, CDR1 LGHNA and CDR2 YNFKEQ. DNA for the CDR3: TGTGCCAGCAGGCAAGACCTAGCCTCCCGAGATACGCAGTATTTT. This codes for CASRQDLASRDTQYF.